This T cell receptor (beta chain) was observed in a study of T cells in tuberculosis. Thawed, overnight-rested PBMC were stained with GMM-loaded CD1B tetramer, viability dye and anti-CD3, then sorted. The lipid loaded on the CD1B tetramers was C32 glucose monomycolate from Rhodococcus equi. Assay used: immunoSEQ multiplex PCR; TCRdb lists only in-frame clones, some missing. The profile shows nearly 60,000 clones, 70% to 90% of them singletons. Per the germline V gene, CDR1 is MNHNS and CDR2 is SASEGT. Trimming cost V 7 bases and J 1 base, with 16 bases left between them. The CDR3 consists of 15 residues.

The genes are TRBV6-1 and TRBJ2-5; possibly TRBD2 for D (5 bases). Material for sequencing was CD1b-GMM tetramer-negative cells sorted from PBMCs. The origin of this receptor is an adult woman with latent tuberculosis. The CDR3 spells CASNSGGLVQETQYF. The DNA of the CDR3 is TGTGCCAGCAACTCCGGAGGCCTCGTCCAAGAGACCCAGTACTTC.